Listed below are T cell receptor beta chains from one sample, sequenced in a study of spatial heterogeneity in lung cancer. TCRdb redid the calling of the 5' RACE reads with MiXCR, one entry per CDR3 protein. The sample consists of under 11,000 distinct CDR3 sequences, about 3.7% of them appearing once. The sequencing used normal lung tissue next to the tumor, collected at surgery. These receptors all come from a male donor with early-stage non-small cell lung cancer. The CDR3 runs from the conserved cysteine through the conserved F or W. The D gene is left open where the match is weak. Clone size, where shown, is once, few, many, or a class for clones that have expanded.

>-|TRBV6-6|TRBJ1-4|many
TGTGCCAGCACACAGGGTAGCGAAAAACTGTTTTTT
CASTQGSEKLFF
>TRBD2|TRBV29-1|TRBJ2-5|many
TGCAGCGTTGAAGCCTACTGGACTAGCGGGAGCGGAGAGACCCAGTACTTC
CSVEAYWTSGSGETQYF
>-|TRBV28|TRBJ1-1|medium-sized
TGTGCCGCCAGGGAGAGGGATACTGAAGCTTTCTTT
CAARERDTEAFF
>-|TRBV12-3/TRBV12-4|TRBJ2-4|few
TGTGCCAGCAGTGGACAGCTAGCCAAAAACATTCAGTACTTC
CASSGQLAKNIQYF
>-|TRBV7-9|TRBJ2-3|many
TGTGCCAGCAGCTTAGAGCGTAGGAGCACAGATACGCAGTATTTT
CASSLERRSTDTQYF
>TRBD1|TRBV29-1|TRBJ2-5|many
TGCAGCGTTTACACAGGGGGCAAACAAGAGACCCAGTACTTC
CSVYTGGKQETQYF
>TRBD2|TRBV4-2|TRBJ2-7|-
TGTGCCAGCAGCCAAGCGTCTGTAGCGGGGGAGAGCGAGCAGTACTTC
CASSQASVAGESEQYF
>-|TRBV27|TRBJ2-7|many
TGTGCCAGCAGACCCCTGGTCGGGGCCTACGAGCAGTACTTC
CASRPLVGAYEQYF
>TRBD1|TRBV6-5|TRBJ2-3|many
TGTGCCAGCATTCCCCCACCCGGGACAGGGACAGATACGCAGTATTTT
CASIPPPGTGTDTQYF
>TRBD1|TRBV30|TRBJ2-3|medium-sized
TGTGCCTGGAGCGGACAGGGTGATACGCAGTATTTT
CAWSGQGDTQYF
>TRBD1|TRBV29-1|TRBJ2-7|few
TGCAGCGTTGAATTAAAGGGACAGGCATCCCAGGGGGCTTCCGAGCAGTACTTC
CSVELKGQASQGASEQYF
>-|TRBV7-9|TRBJ1-1|many
TGTGCCAGCAGCTTAGAGTTGGCTGAAGCTTTCTTT
CASSLELAEAFF
>TRBD1|TRBV7-8|TRBJ1-5|many
TGTGCCAGCAGCTTTCCGGCGGGGACAGGGGGAATTAGCAATCAGCCCCAGCATTTT
CASSFPAGTGGISNQPQHF
>TRBD1|TRBV7-9|TRBJ1-5|medium-sized
TGTGCCAGCAGCTTGGGACAGGGTAATCAGCCCCAGCATTTT
CASSLGQGNQPQHF
>TRBD2|TRBV7-9|TRBJ2-3|many
TGTGCCAGCAGCCAGGGACTAGCGGGAGCCTCGGATACGCAGTATTTT
CASSQGLAGASDTQYF